A selection of T cell receptor beta chains follows, all from one sample in a study of cytomegalovirus exposure and HLA in healthy donors. Measured with immunoSEQ multiplex PCR; TCRdb has only the in-frame clones, and not every one. The table lists about 75,000 clones, around 84% of them singletons. Sequenced: PBMCs. These receptors came from a man aged 65 to 79 in good health and CMV-seropositive. Each CDR3 is given with its conserved first and last residue. The D gene is left open where the match is weak. The size of a clone is reported for some rows only, either as once, few or many, or as a class for expanded clones.

v_call: TRBV10-3; j_call: TRBJ2-1; clone_size: .; d_call: .; cdr3_aa: CAISESLVAGWLFF; cdr3_nt: TGTGCCATCAGTGAGTCGTTGGTAGCTGGGTGGTTATTCTTC
v_call: TRBV6-1; j_call: TRBJ2-3; clone_size: many; d_call: TRBD1; cdr3_aa: CASSRDRNTDTQYF; cdr3_nt: TGTGCCAGCAGCCGGGACAGAAACACAGATACGCAGTATTTT
v_call: TRBV6-1; j_call: TRBJ2-3; clone_size: .; d_call: .; cdr3_aa: CASWDTSTDTQYF; cdr3_nt: TGTGCCAGCTGGGACACCAGCACAGATACGCAGTATTTT
v_call: TRBV10-2; j_call: TRBJ2-1; clone_size: .; d_call: TRBD2; cdr3_aa: CASSLGLAYYNEQFF; cdr3_nt: TGCGCCAGCAGTTTGGGACTAGCGTACTACAATGAGCAGTTCTTC
v_call: TRBV4-1; j_call: TRBJ2-7; clone_size: few; d_call: .; cdr3_aa: CASSHPGRSSYEQYF; cdr3_nt: TGCGCCAGCAGCCACCCGGGAAGAAGCTCCTACGAGCAGTACTTC
v_call: TRBV27; j_call: TRBJ2-7; clone_size: .; d_call: .; cdr3_aa: CASSLSRGISYEQYF; cdr3_nt: TGTGCCAGCAGTTTATCCCGGGGGATCTCCTACGAGCAGTACTTC
v_call: TRBV19; j_call: TRBJ1-5; clone_size: few; d_call: .; cdr3_aa: CASSMVQGDVGPQHF; cdr3_nt: TGTGCCAGTAGTATGGTACAGGGTGATGTGGGGCCCCAGCATTTT
v_call: TRBV7-9; j_call: TRBJ1-2; clone_size: .; d_call: .; cdr3_aa: CASSPNEGTSYGYTF; cdr3_nt: TGTGCCAGCAGCCCTAATGAGGGTACCTCCTATGGCTACACCTTC
v_call: TRBV19; j_call: TRBJ2-7; clone_size: .; d_call: TRBD1; cdr3_aa: CASSRTGVFDEQYF; cdr3_nt: TGTGCCAGTAGTAGGACAGGGGTATTCGACGAGCAGTACTTC
v_call: TRBV29-1; j_call: TRBJ1-3; clone_size: .; d_call: .; cdr3_aa: CSGRDSGNTIYF; cdr3_nt: TGCAGCGGCCGCGACTCTGGAAACACCATATATTTT
v_call: TRBV7-2; j_call: TRBJ2-1; clone_size: .; d_call: .; cdr3_aa: CASSLEGDSYNEQFF; cdr3_nt: TGTGCCAGCAGCTTAGAGGGGGACTCCTACAATGAGCAGTTCTTC
v_call: TRBV7-3; j_call: TRBJ1-1; clone_size: .; d_call: .; cdr3_aa: CASSSVVGNTEAFF; cdr3_nt: TGTGCCAGCAGCTCGGTGGTTGGGAACACTGAAGCTTTCTTT
v_call: TRBV30; j_call: TRBJ1-1; clone_size: few; d_call: .; cdr3_aa: CAWSVRNTEAFF; cdr3_nt: TGTGCCTGGAGTGTGAGGAACACTGAAGCTTTCTTT
v_call: TRBV19; j_call: TRBJ2-3; clone_size: once; d_call: TRBD1; cdr3_aa: CASNRGADTQYF; cdr3_nt: TGTGCCAGTAACAGGGGGGCAGATACGCAGTATTTT
v_call: TRBV28; j_call: TRBJ1-2; clone_size: .; d_call: .; cdr3_aa: CASSGHDVNYGYTF; cdr3_nt: TGTGCCAGCAGTGGACACGATGTTAACTATGGCTACACCTTC
v_call: TRBV19; j_call: TRBJ1-2; clone_size: .; d_call: TRBD1; cdr3_aa: CAIRGTGDYGYTF; cdr3_nt: TGTGCCATAAGGGGGACAGGGGACTATGGCTACACCTTC
v_call: TRBV4-1; j_call: TRBJ2-4; clone_size: .; d_call: .; cdr3_aa: CASSQDLDYLAKNIQYF; cdr3_nt: TGCGCCAGCAGCCAAGATTTGGACTACCTAGCCAAAAACATTCAGTACTTC
v_call: TRBV4-1; j_call: TRBJ2-1; clone_size: .; d_call: TRBD2; cdr3_aa: CASSQKPGSGSVANEQFF; cdr3_nt: TGCGCCAGCAGCCAAAAACCGGGTAGCGGGTCAGTCGCCAATGAGCAGTTCTTC
v_call: TRBV6-1; j_call: TRBJ2-1; clone_size: .; d_call: TRBD2; cdr3_aa: CASSLSGNYNEQFF; cdr3_nt: TGTGCCAGCAGCCTTAGCGGGAACTACAATGAGCAGTTCTTC
v_call: TRBV6-1; j_call: TRBJ2-7; clone_size: few; d_call: .; cdr3_aa: CASGGNGYEQYF; cdr3_nt: TGTGCCAGTGGAGGAAACGGCTACGAGCAGTACTTC
v_call: TRBV2; j_call: TRBJ2-3; clone_size: few; d_call: .; cdr3_aa: CASSEPLATDTQYF; cdr3_nt: TGTGCCAGCAGTGAACCACTAGCTACAGATACGCAGTATTTT
v_call: TRBV4-1; j_call: TRBJ2-2; clone_size: .; d_call: TRBD2; cdr3_aa: CASSQVRREEDTGELFF; cdr3_nt: TGCGCCAGCAGCCAAGTGAGGCGGGAGGAGGATACCGGGGAGCTGTTTTTT
v_call: TRBV5-4; j_call: TRBJ2-3; clone_size: once; d_call: TRBD2; cdr3_aa: CASSLPSGRGATDTQYF; cdr3_nt: TGTGCCAGCAGCTTGCCTAGCGGGAGGGGGGCCACAGATACGCAGTATTTT
v_call: TRBV2; j_call: TRBJ2-5; clone_size: .; d_call: .; cdr3_aa: CASSRQVEETQYF; cdr3_nt: TGTGCCAGCAGCCGACAGGTTGAAGAGACCCAGTACTTC
v_call: TRBV29-1; j_call: TRBJ2-1; clone_size: .; d_call: TRBD2; cdr3_aa: CSVEGASGVYNEQFF; cdr3_nt: TGCAGCGTTGAAGGAGCTAGCGGAGTCTACAATGAGCAGTTCTTC
v_call: TRBV9; j_call: TRBJ2-1; clone_size: .; d_call: TRBD1; cdr3_aa: CASSPQTGVDEQFF; cdr3_nt: TGTGCCAGCAGCCCCCAGACAGGGGTAGATGAGCAGTTCTTC
v_call: TRBV5-1; j_call: TRBJ2-7; clone_size: .; d_call: .; cdr3_aa: CASTETGLYEQYF; cdr3_nt: TGCGCCAGCACCGAGACTGGACTCTACGAGCAGTACTTC
v_call: TRBV10-3; j_call: TRBJ2-3; clone_size: .; d_call: .; cdr3_aa: CATSVAAVSTDTQYF; cdr3_nt: TGTGCCACATCAGTCGCAGCGGTTAGCACAGATACGCAGTATTTT
v_call: TRBV5-1; j_call: TRBJ2-2; clone_size: once; d_call: TRBD2; cdr3_aa: CASSSALSGGASGELFF; cdr3_nt: TGCGCCAGCAGCTCCGCCCTGAGCGGGGGGGCGTCCGGGGAGCTGTTTTTT
v_call: TRBV5-1; j_call: TRBJ1-3; clone_size: .; d_call: .; cdr3_aa: CASSLQGNSGNTIYF; cdr3_nt: TGCGCCAGCAGCTTACAGGGTAACTCTGGAAACACCATATATTTT
v_call: TRBV23-1; j_call: TRBJ1-5; clone_size: .; d_call: TRBD1; cdr3_aa: CASSPWTGPKGPQHF; cdr3_nt: TGCGCCAGCAGTCCCTGGACAGGTCCTAAAGGGCCCCAGCATTTT
v_call: TRBV5-6; j_call: TRBJ2-7; clone_size: .; d_call: .; cdr3_aa: CASSRDYEQYF; cdr3_nt: TGTGCCAGCAGCCGGGACTACGAGCAGTACTTC
v_call: TRBV13; j_call: TRBJ2-7; clone_size: .; d_call: TRBD2; cdr3_aa: CASSLAVTRLAGGPSYEQYF; cdr3_nt: TGTGCCAGCAGCTTAGCGGTCACCCGTCTGGCGGGGGGGCCCAGCTACGAGCAGTACTTC
v_call: TRBV6-1; j_call: TRBJ2-5; clone_size: .; d_call: .; cdr3_aa: CASSESWASPPLQETQYF; cdr3_nt: TGTGCCAGCAGTGAAAGTTGGGCTAGCCCGCCCCTCCAAGAGACCCAGTACTTC
v_call: TRBV2; j_call: TRBJ1-2; clone_size: .; d_call: TRBD1; cdr3_aa: CASSGGTGVIGYTF; cdr3_nt: TGTGCCAGCAGTGGCGGGACAGGGGTTATTGGCTACACCTTC
v_call: TRBV5-1; j_call: TRBJ2-5; clone_size: .; d_call: .; cdr3_aa: CASSLAQKETQYF; cdr3_nt: TGCGCCAGCAGCTTGGCACAGAAAGAGACCCAGTACTTC
v_call: TRBV7-2; j_call: TRBJ2-5; clone_size: once; d_call: .; cdr3_aa: CASSQDKGTQYF; cdr3_nt: TGTGCCAGCAGCCAGGACAAAGGGACCCAGTACTTC
v_call: TRBV5-1; j_call: TRBJ1-4; clone_size: .; d_call: TRBD1; cdr3_aa: CASSFTGDNEKLFF; cdr3_nt: TGCGCCAGCAGCTTTACAGGGGATAATGAAAAACTGTTTTTT
v_call: TRBV5-6; j_call: TRBJ2-1; clone_size: .; d_call: .; cdr3_aa: CASRLAIEQFF; cdr3_nt: TGTGCCAGCAGATTGGCTATTGAGCAGTTCTTC
v_call: TRBV18; j_call: TRBJ2-7; clone_size: once; d_call: TRBD1; cdr3_aa: CASSPGTGTYYEQYF; cdr3_nt: TGTGCCAGCTCACCAGGGACAGGAACATATTACGAGCAGTACTTC
v_call: TRBV28; j_call: TRBJ2-7; clone_size: .; d_call: TRBD2; cdr3_aa: CASSPPSGRSDEQYF; cdr3_nt: TGTGCCAGCAGCCCCCCAAGCGGGAGGAGTGACGAGCAGTACTTC
v_call: TRBV5-5; j_call: TRBJ1-2; clone_size: few; d_call: .; cdr3_aa: CASSLTTQGGGYTF; cdr3_nt: TGTGCCAGCAGCTTGACGACTCAAGGAGGTGGCTACACCTTC
v_call: TRBV29-1; j_call: TRBJ2-7; clone_size: .; d_call: TRBD1; cdr3_aa: CSVSRQGSYEQYF; cdr3_nt: TGCAGCGTAAGTCGACAGGGATCCTACGAGCAGTACTTC
v_call: TRBV5-5; j_call: TRBJ2-5; clone_size: .; d_call: .; cdr3_aa: CASSRHLQETQYF; cdr3_nt: TGTGCCAGCAGCAGACACCTACAAGAGACCCAGTACTTC
v_call: TRBV6-5; j_call: TRBJ2-7; clone_size: few; d_call: .; cdr3_aa: CASSYSRLSPYEQYF; cdr3_nt: TGTGCCAGCAGTTACTCGAGGCTAAGTCCCTACGAGCAGTACTTC
v_call: TRBV2; j_call: TRBJ1-3; clone_size: once; d_call: TRBD1; cdr3_aa: CASSEQGTGGGNTIYF; cdr3_nt: TGTGCCAGCAGTGAGCAGGGGACAGGGGGAGGAAACACCATATATTTT
v_call: TRBV5-4; j_call: TRBJ1-3; clone_size: .; d_call: .; cdr3_aa: CASSSYGVQAGNTIYF; cdr3_nt: TGTGCCAGCAGCTCTTACGGGGTTCAGGCTGGAAACACCATATATTTT
v_call: TRBV7-9; j_call: TRBJ1-2; clone_size: once; d_call: TRBD1; cdr3_aa: CASSRQGNYGYTF; cdr3_nt: TGTGCCAGCAGCCGACAGGGGAACTATGGCTACACCTTC
v_call: TRBV14; j_call: TRBJ2-5; clone_size: .; d_call: TRBD2; cdr3_aa: CASSHLGAGAETQYF; cdr3_nt: TGTGCCAGCAGCCACCTCGGAGCGGGAGCCGAGACCCAGTACTTC
v_call: TRBV28; j_call: TRBJ2-1; clone_size: .; d_call: TRBD2; cdr3_aa: CASRLAGGSKFF; cdr3_nt: TGTGCCAGTAGACTAGCGGGAGGCAGCAAGTTCTTC
v_call: TRBV9; j_call: TRBJ2-5; clone_size: .; d_call: TRBD2; cdr3_aa: CASSTTSGWGGETQYF; cdr3_nt: TGTGCCAGCAGCACCACTAGCGGGTGGGGAGGAGAGACCCAGTACTTC
v_call: TRBV5-1; j_call: TRBJ2-5; clone_size: .; d_call: TRBD2; cdr3_aa: CASSPGLAGETQYF; cdr3_nt: TGCGCCAGCAGCCCAGGACTAGCGGGAGAGACCCAGTACTTC